The clone carrying this TCR beta chain showed up many times. Its antigen is as yet unknown. The data were obtained in a study of T cells after yellow fever vaccination. Study results and caveats: Booster samples showed a return of most primary-vaccination clones (under 98% CD4, around 85% CD8).

Germline V lookup: CDR1 SQVTM, CDR2 ANQGSEA. V lost 7 bases and J 4 bases, leaving 16 bases between the germline ends. The CDR3 is 13 residues long. It was through 5'RACE template switching that TCR cDNA was made, with a universal primer site and UMIs added. Via MiXCR, TCRdb re-called the 5' RACE reads, giving one row per CDR3 protein. The table includes under 200,000 distinct CDR3 sequences, 8% to 13% detected once. The gene calls are TRBV29-1 and TRBJ2-5; perhaps TRBD2 as D (5 bases). This specimen consisted of CD8+ T cells sorted from PBMCs, obtained 15 days after the yellow fever booster vaccination. The clonotype was recovered from a young man who received the YFV17D yellow fever vaccine. The CDR3 sequence is CSGCEGSVETQYF. CDR3 in DNA: TGCAGCGGATGTGAGGGTAGCGTAGAGACCCAGTACTTC. Full variable domain (missing parts from reference TRBV29-1 and TRBJ2-5): SAVISQKPSRDICQRGTSLTIQCQVDSQVTMMFWYRQQPGQSLTLIATANQGSEATYESGFVIDKFPISRPNLTFSTLTVSNMSPEDSSIYLCSGCEGSVETQYFGPGTRLLVL.